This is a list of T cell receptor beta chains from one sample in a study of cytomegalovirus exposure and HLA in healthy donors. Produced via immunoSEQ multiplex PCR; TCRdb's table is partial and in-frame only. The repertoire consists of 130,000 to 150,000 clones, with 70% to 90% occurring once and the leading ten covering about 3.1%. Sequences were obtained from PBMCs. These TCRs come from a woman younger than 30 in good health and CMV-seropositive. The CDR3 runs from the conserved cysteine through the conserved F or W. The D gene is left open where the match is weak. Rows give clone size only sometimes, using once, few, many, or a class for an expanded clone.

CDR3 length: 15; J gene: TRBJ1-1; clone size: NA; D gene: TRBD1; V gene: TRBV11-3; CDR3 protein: CASSPPTGRITEAFF; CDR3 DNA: TGTGCCAGCAGCCCACCGACAGGGCGGATCACTGAAGCTTTCTTT
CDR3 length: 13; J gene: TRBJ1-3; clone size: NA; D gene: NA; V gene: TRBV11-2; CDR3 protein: CASSYRVGNTIYF; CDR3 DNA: TGTGCCAGCAGCTACAGGGTCGGAAACACCATATATTTT
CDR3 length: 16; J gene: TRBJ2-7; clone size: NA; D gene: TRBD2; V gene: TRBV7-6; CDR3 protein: CASSRGTSGASYEQYF; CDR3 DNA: TGTGCCAGCAGCCGTGGGACTAGCGGCGCTTCCTACGAGCAGTACTTC
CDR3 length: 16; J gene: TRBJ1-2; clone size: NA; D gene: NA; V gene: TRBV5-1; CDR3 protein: CASSLEGGPIVYGYTF; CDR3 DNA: TGCGCCAGCAGCTTGGAGGGGGGGCCGATAGTCTATGGCTACACCTTC
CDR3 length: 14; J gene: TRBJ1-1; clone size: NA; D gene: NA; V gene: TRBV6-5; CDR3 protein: CASRSGLLNTEAFF; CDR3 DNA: TGTGCCAGCAGATCAGGACTGCTGAACACTGAAGCTTTCTTT
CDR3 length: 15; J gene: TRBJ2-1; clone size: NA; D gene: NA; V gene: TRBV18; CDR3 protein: CASSPPRTEYNEQFF; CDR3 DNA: TGTGCCAGCTCACCACCCCGGACAGAGTACAATGAGCAGTTCTTC
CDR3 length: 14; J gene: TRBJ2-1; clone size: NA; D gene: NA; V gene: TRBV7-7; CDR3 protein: CASSPGGAGREQFF; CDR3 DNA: TGTGCTAGCAGCCCAGGAGGGGCAGGGAGAGAGCAGTTCTTC
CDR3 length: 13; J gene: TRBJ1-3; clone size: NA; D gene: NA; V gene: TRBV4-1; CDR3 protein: CASSQGQVDTIYF; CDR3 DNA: TGCGCCAGCAGCCAAGGGCAGGTTGACACCATATATTTT
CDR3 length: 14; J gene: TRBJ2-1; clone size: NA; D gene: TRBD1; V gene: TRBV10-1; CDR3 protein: CASRPGTGSDEQFF; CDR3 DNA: TGCGCCAGCCGACCCGGGACAGGGTCCGATGAGCAGTTCTTC
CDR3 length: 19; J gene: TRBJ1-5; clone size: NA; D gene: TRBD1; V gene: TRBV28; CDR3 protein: CASSLIIPGQDYSNQPQHF; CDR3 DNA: TGTGCCAGCAGTTTGATCATACCGGGACAGGATTATAGCAATCAGCCCCAGCATTTT
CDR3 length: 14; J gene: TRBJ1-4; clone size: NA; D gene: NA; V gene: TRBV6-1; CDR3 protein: CASSEVPTSSKLFF; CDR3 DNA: TGTGCCAGCAGTGAAGTACCCACTTCCTCAAAACTGTTTTTT
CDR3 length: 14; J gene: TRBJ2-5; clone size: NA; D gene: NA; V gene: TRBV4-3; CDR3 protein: CASSQNRVRETQYF; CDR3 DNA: TGCGCCAGCAGCCAAAACAGGGTGCGGGAGACCCAGTACTTC
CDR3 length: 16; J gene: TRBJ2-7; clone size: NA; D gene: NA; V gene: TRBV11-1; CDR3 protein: CASSIRTDGNSYEQYF; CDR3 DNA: TGTGCCAGCAGCATCCGGACAGATGGAAACAGCTACGAGCAGTACTTC
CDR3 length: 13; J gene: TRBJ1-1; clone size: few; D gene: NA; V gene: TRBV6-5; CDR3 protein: CASSSRGATEAFF; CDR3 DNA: TGTGCCAGCAGTTCCCGGGGAGCCACTGAAGCTTTCTTT
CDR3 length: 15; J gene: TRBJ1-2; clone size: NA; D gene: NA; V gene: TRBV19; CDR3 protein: CASSIYRDYNYGYTF; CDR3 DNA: TGTGCCAGTAGTATTTACAGGGACTATAACTATGGCTACACCTTC
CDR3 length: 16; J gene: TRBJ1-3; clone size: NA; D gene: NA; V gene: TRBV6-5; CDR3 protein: CASSYSSGGSGNTIYF; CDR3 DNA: TGTGCCAGCAGTTACTCTAGCGGAGGCTCTGGAAACACCATATATTTT
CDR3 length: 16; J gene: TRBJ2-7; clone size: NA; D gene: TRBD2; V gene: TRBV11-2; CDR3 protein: CASSLPTSGFAYEQYF; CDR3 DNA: TGTGCCAGCAGCTTACCGACTAGCGGTTTCGCCTACGAGCAGTACTTC
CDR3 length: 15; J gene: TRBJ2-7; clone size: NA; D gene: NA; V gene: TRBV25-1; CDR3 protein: CASSVQGSPGNEQYF; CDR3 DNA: TGTGCCAGCAGTGTACAGGGAAGCCCCGGGAACGAGCAGTACTTC
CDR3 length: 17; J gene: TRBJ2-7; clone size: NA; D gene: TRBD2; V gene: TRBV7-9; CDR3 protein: CASSLGSGTSGFYEQYF; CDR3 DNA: TGTGCCAGCAGCTTAGGGTCCGGGACTAGCGGCTTCTACGAGCAGTACTTC
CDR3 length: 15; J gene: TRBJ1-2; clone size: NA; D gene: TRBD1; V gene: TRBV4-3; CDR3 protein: CASSQLTTGTDGYTF; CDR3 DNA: TGCGCCAGCAGCCAACTAACTACCGGGACAGATGGCTACACCTTC
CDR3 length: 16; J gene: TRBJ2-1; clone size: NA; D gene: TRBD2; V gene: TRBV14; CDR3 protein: CASSHLTSGGWNEQFF; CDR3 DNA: TGTGCCAGCAGCCATTTGACTAGCGGAGGCTGGAATGAGCAGTTCTTC
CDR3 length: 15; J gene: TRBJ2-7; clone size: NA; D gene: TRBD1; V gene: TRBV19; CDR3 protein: CASSPLRDRGYEQYF; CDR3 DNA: TGTGCCAGTAGCCCCCTCCGGGACAGGGGCTACGAGCAGTACTTC
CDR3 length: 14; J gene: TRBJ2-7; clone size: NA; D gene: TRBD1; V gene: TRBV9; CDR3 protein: CASSVEAGGYEQYF; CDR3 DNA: TGTGCCAGCAGCGTAGAAGCAGGGGGCTACGAGCAGTACTTC
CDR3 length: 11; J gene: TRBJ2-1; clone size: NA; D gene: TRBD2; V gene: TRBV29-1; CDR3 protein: CSVRTSDEQFF; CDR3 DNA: TGCAGCGTCCGGACTAGCGATGAGCAGTTCTTC
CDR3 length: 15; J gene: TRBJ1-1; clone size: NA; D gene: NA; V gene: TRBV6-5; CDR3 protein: CASSYRRTTNTEAFF; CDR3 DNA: TGTGCCAGCAGTTATCGACGGACTACGAACACTGAAGCTTTCTTT
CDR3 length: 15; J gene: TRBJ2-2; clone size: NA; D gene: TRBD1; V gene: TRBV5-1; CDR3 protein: CASSIGDRDFGELFF; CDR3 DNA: TGCGCCAGCAGTATAGGGGACAGAGACTTCGGGGAGCTGTTTTTT
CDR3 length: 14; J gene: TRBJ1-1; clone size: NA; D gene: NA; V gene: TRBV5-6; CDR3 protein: CASSLTGRNTEAFF; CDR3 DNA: TGTGCCAGCAGCTTGACAGGGAGGAACACTGAAGCTTTCTTT
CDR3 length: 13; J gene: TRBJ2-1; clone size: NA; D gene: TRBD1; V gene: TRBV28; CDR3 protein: CASSPGQANEQFF; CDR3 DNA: TGTGCCAGCAGCCCCGGACAGGCCAATGAGCAGTTCTTC
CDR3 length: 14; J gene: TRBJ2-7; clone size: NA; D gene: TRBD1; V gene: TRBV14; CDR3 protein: CASSQPGQVREQYF; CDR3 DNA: TGTGCCAGCAGCCAACCGGGACAGGTCAGGGAGCAGTACTTC